This T cell receptor beta chain was identified during a study of early T cells in non-severe SARS-CoV-2 infection. V was cut by 4 bases and J by 5 bases, with 16 bases left in between. The CDR3 is made up of 15 amino acids. Individual cDNA molecules were tagged with unique molecular identifiers, the study reported. TCRdb re-derived calls from the 5' RACE reads in MiXCR, one entry per CDR3 protein. The sample has 45,000 to 55,000 distinct CDR3 sequences; 6.2% are singletons. As to this clonotype: This may come from a read error, since a much larger clone is one base off.

This TCR was sampled from an adult who was a healthcare worker with PCR-confirmed SARS-CoV-2 infection or an uninfected control (not recorded which). The rearrangement uses TRBV12-3 or TRBV12-4 and TRBJ2-3; no firm D call. Sequenced material: whole blood. CDR3 in amino acids: CASSYRASWVDTQYF. CDR3 coding DNA: TGTGCCAGCAGTTACCGGGCCTCCTGGGTAGATACGCAGTATTTT.